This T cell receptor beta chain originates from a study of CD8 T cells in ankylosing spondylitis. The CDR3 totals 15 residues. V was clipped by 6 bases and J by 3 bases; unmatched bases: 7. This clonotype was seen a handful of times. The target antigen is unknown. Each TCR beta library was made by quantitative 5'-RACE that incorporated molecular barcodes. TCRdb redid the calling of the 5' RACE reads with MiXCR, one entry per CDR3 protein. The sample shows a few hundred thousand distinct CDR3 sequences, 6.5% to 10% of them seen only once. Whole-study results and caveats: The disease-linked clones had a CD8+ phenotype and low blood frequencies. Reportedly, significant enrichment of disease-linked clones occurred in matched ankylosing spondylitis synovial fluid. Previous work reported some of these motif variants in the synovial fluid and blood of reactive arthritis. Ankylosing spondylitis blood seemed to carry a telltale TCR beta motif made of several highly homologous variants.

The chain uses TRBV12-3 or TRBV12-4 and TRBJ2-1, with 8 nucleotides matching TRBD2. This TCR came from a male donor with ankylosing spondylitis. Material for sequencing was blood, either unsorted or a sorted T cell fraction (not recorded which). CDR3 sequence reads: CASSPTSGNYNEQFF. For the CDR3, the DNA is TGTGCCAGCAGCCCCACTAGCGGCAACTACAATGAGCAGTTCTTC.